Described below is a single T cell receptor beta chain sequence and its context. RNA was extracted with the RNeasy kit, and a quantity of roughly 0.45 to 1 ug was reverse transcribed using random hexamers. TCRdb independently ran MiXCR on the immunoSEQ multiplex PCR reads; one entry per CDR3 protein. Here the sample spans 250,000 to 300,000 distinct CDR3 sequences, 85% being singletons. The record originates from a study of CD8 T cells in Susac syndrome. Looked up from germline, CDR1 is SQVTM and CDR2 is ANQGSEA. The junction had 11 bases not matched to a gene; V was cut back by 4 bases and J by 1 base. The CDR3 has 16 residues.

The sample was CD8+ T cells from PBMCs. The chain recombines TRBV29-1 with TRBJ2-5, with 8 bases identical to TRBD2. This TCR was sampled from a human donor with multiple sclerosis. CDR3 residues: CSVVPRLAGFQETQYF. The CDR3 DNA is TGCAGCGTTGTTCCCCGGCTAGCGGGTTTCCAAGAGACCCAGTACTTC.